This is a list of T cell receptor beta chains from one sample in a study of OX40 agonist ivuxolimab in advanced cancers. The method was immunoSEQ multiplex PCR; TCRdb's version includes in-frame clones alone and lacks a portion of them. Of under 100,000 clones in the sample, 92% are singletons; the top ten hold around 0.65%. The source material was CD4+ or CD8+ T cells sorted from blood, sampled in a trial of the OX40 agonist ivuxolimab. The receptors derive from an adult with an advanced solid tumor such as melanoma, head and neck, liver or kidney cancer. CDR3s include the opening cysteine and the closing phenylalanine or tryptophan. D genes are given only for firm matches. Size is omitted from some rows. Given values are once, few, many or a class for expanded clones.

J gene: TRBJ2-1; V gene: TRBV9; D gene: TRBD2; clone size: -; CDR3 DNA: TGTGCCAGCAGCGACGTCGGGGCGGGAGGATACAATGAGCAGTTCTTC; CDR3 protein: CASSDVGAGGYNEQFF
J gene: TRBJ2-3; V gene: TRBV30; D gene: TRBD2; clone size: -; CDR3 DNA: TGTGCCTGGAGTCCCCTAGCGGGCACAGATACGCAGTATTTT; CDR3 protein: CAWSPLAGTDTQYF
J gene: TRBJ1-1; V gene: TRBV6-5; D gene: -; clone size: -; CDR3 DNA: TGTGCCAGCAGTTTGCTGGGGAACACTGAAGCTTTCTTT; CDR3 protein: CASSLLGNTEAFF
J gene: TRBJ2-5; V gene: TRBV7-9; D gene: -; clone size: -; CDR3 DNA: TGTGCCAGCAGCTTCGGAGGGGTACAAGAGACCCAGTACTTC; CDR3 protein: CASSFGGVQETQYF
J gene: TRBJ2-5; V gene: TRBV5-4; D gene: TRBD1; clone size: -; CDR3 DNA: TGTGCCAGCAGCCTAGGACAGGGGAGGTCACAAGAGACCCAGTACTTC; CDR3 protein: CASSLGQGRSQETQYF
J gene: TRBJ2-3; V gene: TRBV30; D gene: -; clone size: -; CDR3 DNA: TGTGCCTGGTCACCTTCGGCAGATACGCAGTATTTT; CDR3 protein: CAWSPSADTQYF
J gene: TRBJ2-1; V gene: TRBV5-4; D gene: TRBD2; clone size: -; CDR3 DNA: TGTGCCAGCAGCTTGGGCGGGGGGGCCTACAATGAGCAGTTCTTC; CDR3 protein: CASSLGGGAYNEQFF
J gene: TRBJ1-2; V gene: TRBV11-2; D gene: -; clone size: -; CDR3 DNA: TGTGCCAGCAGCTTAACTGGGGGGATTAACTATGGCTACACCTTC; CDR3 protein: CASSLTGGINYGYTF
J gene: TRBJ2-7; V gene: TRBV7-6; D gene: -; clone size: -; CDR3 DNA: TGTGCCAGCAGCTTAGTTGCGGACTCGTCCTACGAGCAGTACTTC; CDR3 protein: CASSLVADSSYEQYF
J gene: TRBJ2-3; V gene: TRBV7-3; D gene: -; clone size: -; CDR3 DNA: TGTGCCAGCAGCTTAAACGGGGCTAGCACAGATACGCAGTATTTT; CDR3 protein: CASSLNGASTDTQYF
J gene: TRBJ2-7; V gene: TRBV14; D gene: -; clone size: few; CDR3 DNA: TGTGCCAGGCCGGCGGTCCGGGGGGCTCACGAGCAGTACTTC; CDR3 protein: CARPAVRGAHEQYF
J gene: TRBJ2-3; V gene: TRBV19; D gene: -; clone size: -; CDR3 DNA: TGTGCCAGTAGGCGGGACCCTGGTCAAGATACGCAGTATTTT; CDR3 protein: CASRRDPGQDTQYF
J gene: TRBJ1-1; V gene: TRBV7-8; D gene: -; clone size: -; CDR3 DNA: TGTGCCAGCAGCTTAGATCTGGCGGGGAACACTGAAGCTTTCTTT; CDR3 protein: CASSLDLAGNTEAFF
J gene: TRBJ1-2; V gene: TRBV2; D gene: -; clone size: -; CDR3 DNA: TGTGCCAGCAGGCCAAGGACAGACTATGGCTACACCTTC; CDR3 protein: CASRPRTDYGYTF
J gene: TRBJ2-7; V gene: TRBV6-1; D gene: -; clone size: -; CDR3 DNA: TGTGCCAGCAGTGAAGTTTGGGCCCCCTACGAGCAGTACTTC; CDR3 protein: CASSEVWAPYEQYF
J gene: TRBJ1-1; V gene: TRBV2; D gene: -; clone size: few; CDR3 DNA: TGTGCCAGCAGGACGGCTTCTGCGGGGACTGAAGCTTTCTTT; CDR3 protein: CASRTASAGTEAFF
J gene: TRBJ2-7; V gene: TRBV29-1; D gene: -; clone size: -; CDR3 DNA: TGCAGCGTTGCAGATAGGGTCTCTCGGGACTACGAGCAGTACTTC; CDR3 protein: CSVADRVSRDYEQYF
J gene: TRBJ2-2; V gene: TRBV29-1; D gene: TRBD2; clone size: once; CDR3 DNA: TGCAGCGTTCTAGCGGGGGAGAACACCGGGGAGCTGTTTTTT; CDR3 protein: CSVLAGENTGELFF
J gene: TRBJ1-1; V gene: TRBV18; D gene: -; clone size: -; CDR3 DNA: TGTGCCAGCTCACCCGGGACACTTAGCACTGAAGCTTTCTTT; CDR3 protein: CASSPGTLSTEAFF
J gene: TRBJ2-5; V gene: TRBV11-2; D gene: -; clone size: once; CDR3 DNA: TGTGCCAGCAGCTCCCGGGCGGGAGAGACCCAGTACTTC; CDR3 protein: CASSSRAGETQYF
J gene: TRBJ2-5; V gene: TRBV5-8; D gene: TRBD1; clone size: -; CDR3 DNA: TGTGCCAGCAGCTCTTACAGGGGGCAGTGGGAGACCCAGTACTTC; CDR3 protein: CASSSYRGQWETQYF
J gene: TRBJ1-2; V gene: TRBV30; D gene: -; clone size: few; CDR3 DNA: TGTGCCTGGAGTGTAAGGGGGAGAGGCTACACCTTC; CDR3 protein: CAWSVRGRGYTF